This T cell receptor beta chain came from a study of lymphopenia after photon versus proton radiotherapy. Germline V gene sequence: CDR1 MGHDK, CDR2 SYGVNS. Deletions cut 6 bases from V and 2 bases from J, with 10 bases between. The CDR3 length is 14 residues. As regards this clone: The antigen is undetermined.

Produced via immunoSEQ multiplex PCR; TCRdb's table is partial and in-frame only. The sample lists around 29,000 clones; around nine tenths were seen once. The study, taken as a whole, reports: Post-nadir TCR diversity decline inversely tracked overall survival among those who died. Under photons, naive T cells and diversity fell while effector/memory populations rose. Better survival with proton therapy was suggested as possible, not demonstrated. After lymphocyte nadir, photon-treated repertoires showed oligoclonal expansion, especially CD8+ Temra.

Sequencing used peripheral blood, obtained from a patient treated with proton-based radiotherapy. The source is a woman aged 60-75 years with cholangiocarcinoma. Some clones in this sample may be carry-over from other donors' samples. The chain carries TRBV25-1 and TRBJ2-2; D perhaps matches TRBD1 (5 bases). In DNA, the CDR3 is TGTGCCAGCAGCCTCCAGGGTAACACCGGGGAGCTGTTTTTT. It translates to CASSLQGNTGELFF.